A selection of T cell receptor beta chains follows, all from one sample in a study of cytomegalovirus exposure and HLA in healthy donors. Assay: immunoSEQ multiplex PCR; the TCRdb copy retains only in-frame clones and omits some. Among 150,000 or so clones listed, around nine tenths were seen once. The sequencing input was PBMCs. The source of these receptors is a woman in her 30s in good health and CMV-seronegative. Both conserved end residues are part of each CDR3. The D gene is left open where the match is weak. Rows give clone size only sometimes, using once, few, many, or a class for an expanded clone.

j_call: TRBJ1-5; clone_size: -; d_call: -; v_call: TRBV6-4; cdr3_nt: TGTGCCAGCAGGGCACTGAAAGGGGGCAATCAGCCCCAGCATTTT; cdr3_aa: CASRALKGGNQPQHF
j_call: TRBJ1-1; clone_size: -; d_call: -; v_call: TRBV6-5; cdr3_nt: TGTGCCAGCAGTTACGGTGGATGGGAGAACCGATCGGCTTTCTTT; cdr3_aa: CASSYGGWENRSAFF
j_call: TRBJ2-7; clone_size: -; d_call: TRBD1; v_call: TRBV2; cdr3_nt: TGTGCCAGCAGGGGGGCCATACAGGGGGCGACCTACGAGCAGTACTTC; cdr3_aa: CASRGAIQGATYEQYF
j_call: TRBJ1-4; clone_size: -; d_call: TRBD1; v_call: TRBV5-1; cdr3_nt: TGCGCCAGCAGCCGATCGGGGACAGACGAAAAACTGTTTTTT; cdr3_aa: CASSRSGTDEKLFF
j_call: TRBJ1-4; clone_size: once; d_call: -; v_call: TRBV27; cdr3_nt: TGTGCCAGCACCCCGTGGGGCAGTGAAAAACTGTTTTTT; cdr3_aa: CASTPWGSEKLFF
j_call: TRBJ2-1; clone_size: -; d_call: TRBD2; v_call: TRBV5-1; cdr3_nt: TGCGCCAGCAGCTTGGATAGCGGGAGAAATGAGCAGTTCTTC; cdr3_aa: CASSLDSGRNEQFF
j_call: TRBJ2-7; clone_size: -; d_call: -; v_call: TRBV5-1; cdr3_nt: TGCGCCAGCAGCTTGGCCCAGGGGGGTTCCTACGAGCAGTACTTC; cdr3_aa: CASSLAQGGSYEQYF
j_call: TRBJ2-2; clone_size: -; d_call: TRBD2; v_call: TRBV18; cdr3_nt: TGTGCCAGCTCACCATATCGGACTAGCGGTAGGAACACCGGGGAGCTGTTTTTT; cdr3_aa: CASSPYRTSGRNTGELFF
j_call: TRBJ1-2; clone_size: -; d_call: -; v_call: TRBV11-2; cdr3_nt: TGTGCCAGCACCCAGGTCCTCTATGGCTACACCTTC; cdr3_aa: CASTQVLYGYTF
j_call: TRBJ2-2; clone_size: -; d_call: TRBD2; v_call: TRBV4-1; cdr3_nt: TGCGCCAGCAGCCGACGGACTAGCGGGGGTCGGCGCACCGGGGAGCTGTTTTTT; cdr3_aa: CASSRRTSGGRRTGELFF
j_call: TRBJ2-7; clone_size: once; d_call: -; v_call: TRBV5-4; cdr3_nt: TGTGCCAGCAGCTTGGATGGAGGAACCTACGAGCAGTACTTC; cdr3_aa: CASSLDGGTYEQYF
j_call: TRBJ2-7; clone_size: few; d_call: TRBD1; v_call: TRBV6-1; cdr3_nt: TGTGCCAGCAGTGTTGATGGGACAGGGTCCTACGAGCAGTACTTC; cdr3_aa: CASSVDGTGSYEQYF
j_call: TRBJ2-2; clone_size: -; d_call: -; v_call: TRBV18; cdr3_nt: TGTGCCAGCTCACCTACAGCAAACACCGGGGAGCTGTTTTTT; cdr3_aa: CASSPTANTGELFF
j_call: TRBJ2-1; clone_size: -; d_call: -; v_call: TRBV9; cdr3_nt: TGTGCCAGCAGCGTAGAGTCGGAGGGGGCGACGAAGAATGAGCAGTTCTTC; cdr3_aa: CASSVESEGATKNEQFF
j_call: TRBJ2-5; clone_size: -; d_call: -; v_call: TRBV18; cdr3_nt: TGTGCCAGCTCCTACGGAGGGCAGGACGGGAACTTC; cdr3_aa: CASSYGGQDGNF
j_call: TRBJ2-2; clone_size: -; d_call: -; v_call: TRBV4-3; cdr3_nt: TGCGCCAGCAGCCCCGGGACACCTCCGAACACCGGGGAGCTGTTTTTT; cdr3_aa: CASSPGTPPNTGELFF
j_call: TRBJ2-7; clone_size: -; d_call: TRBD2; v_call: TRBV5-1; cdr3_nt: TGCGCCAGCAGCTTAGAGACTAGCGGGGTCTTCTACGAGCAGTACTTC; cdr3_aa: CASSLETSGVFYEQYF
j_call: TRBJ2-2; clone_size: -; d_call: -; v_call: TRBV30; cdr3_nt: TGTGCCAAGAAGAGGTTCACCGGGGAGCTGTTTTTT; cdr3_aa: CAKKRFTGELFF
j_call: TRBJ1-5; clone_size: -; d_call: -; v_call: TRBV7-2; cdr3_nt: TGTGCCAGCAGCTTAGATATGGGGGGAGGTCAGCCCCAGCATTTT; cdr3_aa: CASSLDMGGGQPQHF
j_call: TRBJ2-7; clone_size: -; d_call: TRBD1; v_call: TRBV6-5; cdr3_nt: TGTGCCAGCAGCTTCGGGACAGGACACTACGAGCAGTACTTC; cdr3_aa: CASSFGTGHYEQYF
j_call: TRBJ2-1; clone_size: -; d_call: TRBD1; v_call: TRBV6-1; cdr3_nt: TGTGCCAGCAGTGTAAGGGGGACAGATTACAATGAGCAGTTCTTC; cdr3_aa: CASSVRGTDYNEQFF
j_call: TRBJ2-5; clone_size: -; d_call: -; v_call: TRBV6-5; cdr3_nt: TGTGCCAGCAGTTACTCCGGACCGAGGGTGGGAGAGACCCAGTACTTC; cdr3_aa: CASSYSGPRVGETQYF
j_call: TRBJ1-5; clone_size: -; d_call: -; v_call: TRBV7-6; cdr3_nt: TGTGCCAGCAGCCCCACTTACCAGGGGACGCCCCAGCATTTT; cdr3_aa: CASSPTYQGTPQHF
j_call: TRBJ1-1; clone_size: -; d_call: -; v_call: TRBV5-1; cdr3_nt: TGCGCCAGCAGCTTGGCAGATCTTTACACTGAAGCTTTCTTT; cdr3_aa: CASSLADLYTEAFF
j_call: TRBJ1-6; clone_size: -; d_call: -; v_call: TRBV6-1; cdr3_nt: TGTGCCAGCAGGGAAGTCAGCGGGAGCTATAATTCACCCCTCCACTTT; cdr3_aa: CASREVSGSYNSPLHF
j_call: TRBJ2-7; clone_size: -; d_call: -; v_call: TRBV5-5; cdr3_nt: TGTGCCAGCAGCTATCTCCGGGACATTTCCTACGAGCAGTACTTC; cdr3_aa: CASSYLRDISYEQYF
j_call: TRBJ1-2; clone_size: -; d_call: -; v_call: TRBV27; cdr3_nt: TGTGCCAGCAGTTTACGGTACAGGCCATCTCTGGCCTATGGCTACACCTTC; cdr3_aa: CASSLRYRPSLAYGYTF
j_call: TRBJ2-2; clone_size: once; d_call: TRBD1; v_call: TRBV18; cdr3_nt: TGTGCCAGCTCACTGGTGACAGGGGCGCTTCGCAACACCGGGGAGCTGTTTTTT; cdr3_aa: CASSLVTGALRNTGELFF
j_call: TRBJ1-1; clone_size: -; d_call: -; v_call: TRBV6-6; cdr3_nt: TGTGCCAGCACCGGGGACTCCTTTGCTTTCTTT; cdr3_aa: CASTGDSFAFF
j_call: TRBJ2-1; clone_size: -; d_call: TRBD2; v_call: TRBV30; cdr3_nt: TGTGCCTGGGAAGCGGGAGCCCTGGGGAATGAGCAGTTCTTC; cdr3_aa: CAWEAGALGNEQFF
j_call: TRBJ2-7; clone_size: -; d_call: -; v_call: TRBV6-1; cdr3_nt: TGTGCCAGCAGTGAAGTCTCAGGGATATTAGGGTACGAGCAGTACTTC; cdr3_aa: CASSEVSGILGYEQYF
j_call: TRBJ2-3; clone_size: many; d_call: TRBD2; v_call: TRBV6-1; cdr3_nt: TGTGCCAGCAGCCTGACTAGCGGGGGTACAGATACGCAGTATTTT; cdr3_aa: CASSLTSGGTDTQYF
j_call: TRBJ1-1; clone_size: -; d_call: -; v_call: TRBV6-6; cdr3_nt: TGTGCCAGCAGTTATCTTACAGGGATGAACACTGAAGCTTTCTTT; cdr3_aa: CASSYLTGMNTEAFF
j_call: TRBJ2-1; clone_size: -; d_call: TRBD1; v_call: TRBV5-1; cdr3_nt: TGCGCCAGCAGCTTGATGGGACAGGGTGGCTCCTACAATGAGCAGTTCTTC; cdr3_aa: CASSLMGQGGSYNEQFF
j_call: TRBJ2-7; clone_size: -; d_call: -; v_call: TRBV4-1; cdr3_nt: TGCGCCAGCAGCCAGACAGGACCCGACTACGAGCAGTACTTC; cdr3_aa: CASSQTGPDYEQYF
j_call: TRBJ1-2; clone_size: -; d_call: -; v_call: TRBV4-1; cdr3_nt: TGCGCCAGCAGCCAAGCTTCCCGCAGCTATGGCTACACCTTC; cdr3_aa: CASSQASRSYGYTF
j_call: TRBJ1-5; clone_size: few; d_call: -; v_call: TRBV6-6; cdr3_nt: TGTGCCAGCAGTTACTCGAGACAGAGCAATCAGCCCCAGCATTTT; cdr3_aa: CASSYSRQSNQPQHF
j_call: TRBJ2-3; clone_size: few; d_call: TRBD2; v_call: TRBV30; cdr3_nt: TGTGCCTGGAGTGGACCTACTAGCGGGGGCGGGGATACGCAGTATTTT; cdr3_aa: CAWSGPTSGGGDTQYF
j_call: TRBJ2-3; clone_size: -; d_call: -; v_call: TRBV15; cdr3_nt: TGTGCCACCAGCAGTTTGAGGATGGGCACAGATACGCAGTATTTT; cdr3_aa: CATSSLRMGTDTQYF
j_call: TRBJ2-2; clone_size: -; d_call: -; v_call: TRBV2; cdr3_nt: TGTGCCAGCACCATCCGAACAGGGATGGCCGGGGAGCTGTTTTTT; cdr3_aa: CASTIRTGMAGELFF
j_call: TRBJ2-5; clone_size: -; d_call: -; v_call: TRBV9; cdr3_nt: TGTGCCAGCTGTCGGCGGTGCCAAGAGACCCAGTACTTC; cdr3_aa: CASCRRCQETQYF
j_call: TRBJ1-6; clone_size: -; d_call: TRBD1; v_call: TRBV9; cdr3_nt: TGTGCCAGCAGCGCCGGGACAGGGGGTAATTCACCCCTCCACTTT; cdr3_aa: CASSAGTGGNSPLHF
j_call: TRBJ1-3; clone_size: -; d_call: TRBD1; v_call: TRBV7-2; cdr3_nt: TGTGCCAGCAGCTTAATCAGGACAGGCGGAAACACCATATATTTT; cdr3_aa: CASSLIRTGGNTIYF
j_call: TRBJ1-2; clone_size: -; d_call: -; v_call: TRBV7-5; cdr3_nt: TGTGTCAGAAGCTTAGGAAATTTATACAGGGAAGACTATGGCTACACCTTC; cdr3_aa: CVRSLGNLYREDYGYTF
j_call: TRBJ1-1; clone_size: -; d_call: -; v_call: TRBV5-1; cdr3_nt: TGCGCCAGCAGCCCTGAAGGGGGGGGTCGGAACACTGAAGCTTTCTTT; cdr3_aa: CASSPEGGGRNTEAFF
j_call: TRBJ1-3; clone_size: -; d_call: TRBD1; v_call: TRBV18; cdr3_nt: TGTGCCAGCTCACCACTTCCGGGACAGGGGGTAACATTGGTCTCTGGAAACACCATATATTTT; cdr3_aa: CASSPLPGQGVTLVSGNTIYF
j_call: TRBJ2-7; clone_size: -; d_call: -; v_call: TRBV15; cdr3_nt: TGTGCCACCAGCAGAGTCGGAGGCACCTACGAGCAGTACTTC; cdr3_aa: CATSRVGGTYEQYF
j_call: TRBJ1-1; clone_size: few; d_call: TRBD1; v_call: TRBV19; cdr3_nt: TGTGCCAGTAGCCGGACAGGGACCGGGCAAGCTTTCTTT; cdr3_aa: CASSRTGTGQAFF
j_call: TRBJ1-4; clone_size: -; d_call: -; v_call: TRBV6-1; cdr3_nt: TGTGCCAGCATGGGGAGCCGGTATGAAAAACTGTTTTTT; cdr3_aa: CASMGSRYEKLFF
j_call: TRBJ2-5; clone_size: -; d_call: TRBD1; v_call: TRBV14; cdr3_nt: TGTGCCAGCAGCCAAGATGGGACAGGGAGCCGGTACCAGTACTTC; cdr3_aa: CASSQDGTGSRYQYF
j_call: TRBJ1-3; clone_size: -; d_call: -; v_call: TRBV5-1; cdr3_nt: TGCGCCAGCAGCTTGGCAGGGGCTGGAAACACCATATATTTT; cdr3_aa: CASSLAGAGNTIYF
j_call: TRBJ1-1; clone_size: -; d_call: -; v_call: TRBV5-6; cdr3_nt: TGTGCCAGCAGCTTGGAAATTTTGGGCGGGGTGAACACTGAAGCTTTCTTT; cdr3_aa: CASSLEILGGVNTEAFF
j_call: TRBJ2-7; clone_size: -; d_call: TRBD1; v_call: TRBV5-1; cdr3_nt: TGCGCCAGCAGCTTCGGACAGGGGGTCTCGGAGCAGTACTTC; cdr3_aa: CASSFGQGVSEQYF
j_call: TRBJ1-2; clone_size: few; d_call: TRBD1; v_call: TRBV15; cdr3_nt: TGTGCCACCAGCAGGGACAGGGGGTTTTGGGGCTACACCTTC; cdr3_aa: CATSRDRGFWGYTF
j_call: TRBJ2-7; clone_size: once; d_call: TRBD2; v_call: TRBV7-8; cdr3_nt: TGTGCCAGCAGCTTAGCGGGACTAGCGGGGCTCGAGCAGTACTTC; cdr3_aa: CASSLAGLAGLEQYF
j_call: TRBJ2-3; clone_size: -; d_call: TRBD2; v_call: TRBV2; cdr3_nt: TGTGCCAGCAGTGACGGACTAGCGAGTACAGATACGCAGTATTTT; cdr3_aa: CASSDGLASTDTQYF
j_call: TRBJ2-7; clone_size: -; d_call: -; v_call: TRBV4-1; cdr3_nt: TGCGCCAGCAGCCAAAAAGTTATTAGCCCCTACGAGCAGTACTTC; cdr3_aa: CASSQKVISPYEQYF